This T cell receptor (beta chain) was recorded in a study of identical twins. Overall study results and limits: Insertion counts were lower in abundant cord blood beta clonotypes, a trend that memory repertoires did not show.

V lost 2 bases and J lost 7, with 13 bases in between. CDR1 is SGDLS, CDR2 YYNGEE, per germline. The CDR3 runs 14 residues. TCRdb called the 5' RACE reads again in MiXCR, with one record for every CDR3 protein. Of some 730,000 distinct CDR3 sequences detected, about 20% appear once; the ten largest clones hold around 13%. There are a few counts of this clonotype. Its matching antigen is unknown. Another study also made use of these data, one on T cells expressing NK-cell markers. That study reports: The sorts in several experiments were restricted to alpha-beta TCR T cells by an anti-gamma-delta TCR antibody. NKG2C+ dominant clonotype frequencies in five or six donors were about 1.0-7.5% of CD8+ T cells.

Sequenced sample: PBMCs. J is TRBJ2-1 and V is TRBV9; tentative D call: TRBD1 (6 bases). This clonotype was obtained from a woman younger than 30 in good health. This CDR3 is CASSVPGHINEQFF. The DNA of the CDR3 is TGTGCCAGCAGCGTGCCGGGACACATAAATGAGCAGTTCTTC.